These T cell receptor beta chains were read from a single sample in a study of blood T cell repertoires in COVID-19. Here immunoSEQ multiplex PCR was the method, and the copy in TCRdb shows in-frame clones only, minus some. The sample lists roughly 400,000 clones; more than 80% were seen once. Specimen: PBMCs or T cells enriched from blood (not recorded which). Every receptor here comes from a man aged 25 to 40 who had recovered from COVID-19. Each CDR3 is given with its conserved first and last residue. Fields, in order: D gene, V gene, clone size, J gene, CDR3 DNA, CDR3 protein. D genes are given only for firm matches. Size tells how often a clone was seen (once, few, many) or the class of an expanded clone, and some rows leave it out.

D: NA; V: TRBV4-2; size: NA; J: TRBJ1-2; DNA: TGTGCCAGCAGCCAAGGAGTCGGGGGGCTCTATGGCTACACCTTC; CDR3: CASSQGVGGLYGYTF
D: NA; V: TRBV29-1; size: NA; J: TRBJ1-1; DNA: TGCAGCGCCAGGGTGAACACTGAAGCTTTCTTT; CDR3: CSARVNTEAFF
D: NA; V: TRBV6-5; size: few; J: TRBJ2-5; DNA: TGTGCCAGCAGGTCCCCAGGGATCTCGGAGACCCAGTACTTC; CDR3: CASRSPGISETQYF
D: TRBD1; V: TRBV19; size: NA; J: TRBJ1-2; DNA: TGTGCCAGTAGTATGGGGACAGGGCTCAACTATGGCTACACCTTC; CDR3: CASSMGTGLNYGYTF
D: NA; V: TRBV6-2/TRBV6-3; size: NA; J: TRBJ1-5; DNA: TGTGCCAGCAGTCGTAGCAATCAGCCCCAGCATTTT; CDR3: CASSRSNQPQHF
D: TRBD2; V: TRBV30; size: NA; J: TRBJ2-7; DNA: TGTGCCTGGAGTGTACTGGCCGGACGAGCGGGAGGGAGGCCCTACGAGCAGTACTTC; CDR3: CAWSVLAGRAGGRPYEQYF
D: NA; V: TRBV5-1; size: NA; J: TRBJ1-2; DNA: TGCGCCAGCAGCTTGTCCACGACCAGGGACAAATTTACTAACTATGGCTACACCTTC; CDR3: CASSLSTTRDKFTNYGYTF
D: NA; V: TRBV3-1/TRBV3-2; size: NA; J: TRBJ1-1; DNA: TGTGCCAGCAGCCGATCCGAGTATCGGGGCACTGAAGCTTTCTTT; CDR3: CASSRSEYRGTEAFF
D: NA; V: TRBV20-1; size: NA; J: TRBJ1-2; DNA: TGCAGTGCTAGTTGGGCAGATGGTGGCTACACCTTC; CDR3: CSASWADGGYTF
D: NA; V: TRBV2; size: NA; J: TRBJ2-7; DNA: TGTGCCAGCAGTGAAATAAGGGGGAGAGACGAGCAGTACTTC; CDR3: CASSEIRGRDEQYF
D: NA; V: TRBV25-1; size: NA; J: TRBJ2-3; DNA: TGTGCCACCAGACAGTCAGATACGCAGTATTTT; CDR3: CATRQSDTQYF
D: NA; V: TRBV25-1; size: NA; J: TRBJ1-2; DNA: TGTGCCAGCAGTCTAACAGGAACCTATGGCTACACCTTC; CDR3: CASSLTGTYGYTF
D: NA; V: TRBV7-9; size: NA; J: TRBJ2-1; DNA: TGTGCCAGCAGCTTAAAGTCACAGTACAATGAGCAGTTCTTC; CDR3: CASSLKSQYNEQFF